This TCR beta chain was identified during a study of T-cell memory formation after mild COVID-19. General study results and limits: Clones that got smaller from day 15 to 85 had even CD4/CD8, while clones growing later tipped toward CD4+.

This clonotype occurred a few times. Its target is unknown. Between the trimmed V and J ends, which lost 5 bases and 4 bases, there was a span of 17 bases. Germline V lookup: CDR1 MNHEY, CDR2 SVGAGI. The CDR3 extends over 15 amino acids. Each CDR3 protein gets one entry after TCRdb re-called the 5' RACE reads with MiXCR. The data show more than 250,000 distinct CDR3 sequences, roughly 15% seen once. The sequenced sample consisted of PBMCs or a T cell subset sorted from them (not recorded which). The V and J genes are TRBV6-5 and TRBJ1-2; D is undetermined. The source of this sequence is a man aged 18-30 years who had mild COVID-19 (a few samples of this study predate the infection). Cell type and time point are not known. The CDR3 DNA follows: TGTGCCAGCAGTCTTACTCCGGGATCCTCCTATGGCTACACCTTC. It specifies CASSLTPGSSYGYTF.